This TCR beta chain was sequenced in a study of T cells in localized non-small cell lung cancer. The method was immunoSEQ multiplex PCR; TCRdb's version includes in-frame clones alone and lacks a portion of them. The sample carries approximately 31,000 clones, around four fifths recorded once. The junction had 1 base not matched to a gene; V was cut back by 3 bases and J by 6 bases. The germline V gene has CDR1 KGHSH and CDR2 LQKENI. This CDR3 has 13 amino acids. This clonotype was sampled from a male donor at least 60 years old with stage II squamous cell lung carcinoma. This sequence joins TRBV18 and TRBJ1-1, with 10 nucleotides matching TRBD1. Sequencing was performed on peripheral blood, taken before any cancer treatment. This chain's CDR3 is CASSPGQGAEAFF. The CDR3 nucleotides read TGTGCCAGCTCACCCGGACAGGGGGCTGAAGCTTTCTTT.